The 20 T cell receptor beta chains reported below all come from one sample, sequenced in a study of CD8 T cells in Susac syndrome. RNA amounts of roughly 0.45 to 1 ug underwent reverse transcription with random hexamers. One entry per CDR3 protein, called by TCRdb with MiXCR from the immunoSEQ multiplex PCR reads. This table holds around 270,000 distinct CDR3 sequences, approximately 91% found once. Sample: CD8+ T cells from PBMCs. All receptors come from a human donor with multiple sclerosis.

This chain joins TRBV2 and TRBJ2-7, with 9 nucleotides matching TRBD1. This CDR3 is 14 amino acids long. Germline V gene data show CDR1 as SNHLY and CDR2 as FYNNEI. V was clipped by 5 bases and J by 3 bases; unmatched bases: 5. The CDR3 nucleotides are TGTGCCAGCAGTCACCCGGACAGGGGCTACGAGCAGTACTTC. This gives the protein CASSHPDRGYEQYF.

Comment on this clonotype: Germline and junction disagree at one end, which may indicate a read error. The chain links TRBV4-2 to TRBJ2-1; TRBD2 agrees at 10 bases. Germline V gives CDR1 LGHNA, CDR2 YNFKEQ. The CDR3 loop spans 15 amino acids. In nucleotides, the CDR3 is TGTGCCAGCAGTCAAGGGCTAGCGGGAGTTGATGAGCAGTTCTTC. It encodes CASSQGLAGVDEQFF.

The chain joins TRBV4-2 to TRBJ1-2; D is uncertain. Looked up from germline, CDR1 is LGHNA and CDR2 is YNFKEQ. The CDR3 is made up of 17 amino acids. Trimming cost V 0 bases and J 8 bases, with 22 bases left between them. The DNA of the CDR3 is TGTGCCAGCAGCCAAGAAGTTTATGTCGGACCGGAGGAAGGCTACACCTTC. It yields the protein CASSQEVYVGPEEGYTF.

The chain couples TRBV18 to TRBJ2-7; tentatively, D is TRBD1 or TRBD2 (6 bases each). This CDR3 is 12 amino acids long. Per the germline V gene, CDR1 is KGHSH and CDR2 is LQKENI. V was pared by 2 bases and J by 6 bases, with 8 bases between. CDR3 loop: CASSPGGPEQYF. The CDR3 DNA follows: TGTGCCAGCTCACCAGGGGGGCCCGAGCAGTACTTC.

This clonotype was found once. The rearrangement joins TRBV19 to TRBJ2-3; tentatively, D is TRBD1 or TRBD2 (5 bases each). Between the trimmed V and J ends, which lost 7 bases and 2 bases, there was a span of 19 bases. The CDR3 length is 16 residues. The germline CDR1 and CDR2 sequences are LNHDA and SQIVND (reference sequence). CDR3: CASTYGTRGYTDTQYF. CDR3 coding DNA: TGTGCCAGTACTTACGGGACCCGAGGGTACACAGATACGCAGTATTTT.

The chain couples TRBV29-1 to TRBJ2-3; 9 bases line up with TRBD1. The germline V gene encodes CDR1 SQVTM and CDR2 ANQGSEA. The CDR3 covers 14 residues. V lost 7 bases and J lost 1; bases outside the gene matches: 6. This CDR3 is CSAGTGFGTDTQYF. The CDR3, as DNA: TGCAGCGCTGGGACAGGGTTCGGCACAGATACGCAGTATTTT.

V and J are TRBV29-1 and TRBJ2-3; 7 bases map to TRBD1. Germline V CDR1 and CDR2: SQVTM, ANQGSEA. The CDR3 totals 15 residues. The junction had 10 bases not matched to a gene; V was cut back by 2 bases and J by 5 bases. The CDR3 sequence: CSVERQGETVDTQYF. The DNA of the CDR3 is TGCAGCGTTGAAAGGCAGGGGGAGACGGTAGATACGCAGTATTTT.

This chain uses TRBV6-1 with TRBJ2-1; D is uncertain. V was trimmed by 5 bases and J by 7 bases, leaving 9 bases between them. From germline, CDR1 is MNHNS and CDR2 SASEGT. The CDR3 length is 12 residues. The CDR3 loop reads CASSLVANEQFF. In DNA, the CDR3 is TGTGCCAGCAGTTTAGTGGCGAATGAGCAGTTCTTC.

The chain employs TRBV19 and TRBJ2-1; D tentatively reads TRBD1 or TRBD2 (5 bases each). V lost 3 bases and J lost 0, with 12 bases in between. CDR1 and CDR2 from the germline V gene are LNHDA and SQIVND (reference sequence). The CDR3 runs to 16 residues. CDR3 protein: CASSMGERSSYNEQFF. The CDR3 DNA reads TGTGCCAGTAGTATGGGGGAGCGATCCTCCTACAATGAGCAGTTCTTC.

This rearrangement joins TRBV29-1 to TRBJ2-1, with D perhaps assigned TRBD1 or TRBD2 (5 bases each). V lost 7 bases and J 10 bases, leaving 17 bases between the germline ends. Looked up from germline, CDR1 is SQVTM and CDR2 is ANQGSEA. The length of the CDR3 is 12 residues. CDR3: CSGSGTVNEQFF. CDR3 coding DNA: TGCAGCGGGTCCGGGACGGTGAACGAGCAGTTCTTC.

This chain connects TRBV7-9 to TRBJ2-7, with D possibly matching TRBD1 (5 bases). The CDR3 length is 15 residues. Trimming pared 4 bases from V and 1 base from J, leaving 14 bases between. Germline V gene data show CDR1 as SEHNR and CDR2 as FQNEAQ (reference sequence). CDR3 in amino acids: CASSSGQTFSYEQYF. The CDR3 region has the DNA TGTGCCAGCAGCTCCGGACAAACCTTTTCCTACGAGCAGTACTTC. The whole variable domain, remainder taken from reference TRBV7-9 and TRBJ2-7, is DTGVSQNPRHKITKRGQNVTFRCDPISEHNRLYWYRQTLGQGPEFLTYFQNEAQLEKSRLLSDRFSAERPKGSFSTLEIQRTEQGDSAMYLCASSSGQTFSYEQYFGPGTRLTVT.

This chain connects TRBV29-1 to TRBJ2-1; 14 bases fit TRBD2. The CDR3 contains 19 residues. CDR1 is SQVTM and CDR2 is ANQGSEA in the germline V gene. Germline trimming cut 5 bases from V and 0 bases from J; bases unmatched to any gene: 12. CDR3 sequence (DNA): TGCAGCGTTAATGGACTAGCGGGAGGACAGACCCGCTCCTACAATGAGCAGTTCTTC. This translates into CSVNGLAGGQTRSYNEQFF.

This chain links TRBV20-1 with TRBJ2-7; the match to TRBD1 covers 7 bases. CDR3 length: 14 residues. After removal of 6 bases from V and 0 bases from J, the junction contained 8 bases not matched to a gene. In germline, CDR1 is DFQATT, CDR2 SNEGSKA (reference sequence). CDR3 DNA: TGCAGTGCCTATCAGACAGGGTACTCCTACGAGCAGTACTTC. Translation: CSAYQTGYSYEQYF.

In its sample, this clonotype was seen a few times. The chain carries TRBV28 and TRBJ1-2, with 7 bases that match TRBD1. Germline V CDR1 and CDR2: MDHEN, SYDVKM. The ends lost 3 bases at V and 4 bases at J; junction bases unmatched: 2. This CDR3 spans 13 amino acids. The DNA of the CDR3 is TGTGCCAGCAGTTTTGGGACAGCCTATGGCTACACCTTC. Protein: CASSFGTAYGYTF.

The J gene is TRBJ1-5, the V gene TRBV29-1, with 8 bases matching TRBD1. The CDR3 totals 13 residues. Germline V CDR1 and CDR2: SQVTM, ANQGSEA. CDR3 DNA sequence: TGCAGATATACAGGGACAGGCCGGAGGCCCCAGCATTTT. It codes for CRYTGTGRRPQHF.

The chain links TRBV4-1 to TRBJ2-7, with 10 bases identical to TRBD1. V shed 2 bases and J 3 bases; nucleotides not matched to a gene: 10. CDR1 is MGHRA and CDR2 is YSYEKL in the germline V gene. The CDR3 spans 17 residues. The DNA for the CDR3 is TGCGCCAGCAGCCAATTGAGTCCGGGACAGGGGATCTACGAGCAGTACTTC. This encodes CASSQLSPGQGIYEQYF.

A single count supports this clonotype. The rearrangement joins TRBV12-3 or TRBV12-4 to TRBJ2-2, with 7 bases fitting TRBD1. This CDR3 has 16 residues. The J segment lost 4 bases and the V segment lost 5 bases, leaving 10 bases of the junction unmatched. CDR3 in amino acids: CASSNPGQLPTGELFF. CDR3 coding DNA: TGTGCCAGCAGTAATCCGGGACAGCTGCCCACCGGGGAGCTGTTTTTT.

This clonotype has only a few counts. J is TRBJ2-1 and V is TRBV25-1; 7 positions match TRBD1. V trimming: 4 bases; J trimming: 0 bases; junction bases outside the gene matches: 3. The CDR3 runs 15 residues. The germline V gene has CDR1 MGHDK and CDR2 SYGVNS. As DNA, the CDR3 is TGTGCCAGCAGTGCCTCAGGGGGCTCCTACAATGAGCAGTTCTTC. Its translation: CASSASGGSYNEQFF.

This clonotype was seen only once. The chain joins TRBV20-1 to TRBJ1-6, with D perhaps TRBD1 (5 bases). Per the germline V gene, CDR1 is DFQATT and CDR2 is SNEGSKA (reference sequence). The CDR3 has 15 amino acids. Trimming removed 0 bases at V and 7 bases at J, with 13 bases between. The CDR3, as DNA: TGCAGTGCTAGAGATGTCCAGGGTGGGAATTCACCCCTCCACTTT. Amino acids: CSARDVQGGNSPLHF.

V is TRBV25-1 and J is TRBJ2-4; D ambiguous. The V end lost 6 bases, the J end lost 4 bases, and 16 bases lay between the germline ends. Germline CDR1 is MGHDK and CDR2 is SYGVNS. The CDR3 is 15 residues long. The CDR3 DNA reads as TGTGCCAGCAGCGACTCCGGGTGGGTTAAAAACATTCAGTACTTC. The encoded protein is CASSDSGWVKNIQYF.